In this sample, the clone carrying this T cell receptor (beta chain) turned up many times. The data belong to a study of identical twins. Germline values: CDR1 SEHNR, CDR2 FQNEAQ (reference sequence). Trimming shortened V by 6 bases and J by 6 bases, and 18 bases separated the two germline ends. The CDR3 consists of 15 residues. Carrying unique molecular identifiers, the cDNA also gained a universal primer site through template switching. TCRdb used MiXCR to reprocess the 5' RACE reads, holding one entry per CDR3 protein. The sample consists of hundreds of thousands of distinct CDR3 sequences, less than 10% of them appearing once. These data were also filed under a second study, of yellow fever vaccine responses in identical twins.

The TCR was taken from a woman between 18 and 29 years old in good health. Source material: PBMCs. The J gene is TRBJ1-5, the V gene TRBV7-9, with D maybe TRBD1 (6 bases). CDR3 nucleotide sequence: TGTGCCAGCAGTTCATCACAGGGAGGTAGTCAGCCCCAGCATTTT. This encodes CASSSSQGGSQPQHF.